Shown below are 9 T cell receptor beta chains from a single sample sequenced in a study of shared clonotypes between healthy human individuals. The repertoire was sequenced with immunoSEQ multiplex PCR; TCRdb's copy has only in-frame clones and lacks some. Among approximately 530,000 clones, 95% to 97% were seen once, and the ten largest hold 0.064%. Material: naive CD4+ T cells sorted from blood. Documented subset: CD45RA+ positively selected. These receptors were collected from a woman in her 30s in good health.

J is TRBJ2-7 and V is TRBV6-1; D might be TRBD1 (6 bases). Germline CDR1 reads MNHNS; CDR2 reads SASEGT. There are 16 residues in the CDR3. V lost 2 bases and J 2 bases, leaving 16 bases between the germline ends. Here the CDR3 DNA reads TGTGCCAGCAGTGAAAACAGGGAGCCAGGGCCCTACGAGCAGTACTTC. This gives the protein CASSENREPGPYEQYF.

This rearrangement joins TRBV27 to TRBJ2-3, with 10 nucleotides matching TRBD1. Germline V gene sequence: CDR1 MNHEY, CDR2 SMNVEV (reference sequence). The trim removed 7 bases at V and 3 bases at J, leaving 4 bases unmatched. The CDR3 totals 14 residues. The CDR3 nucleotides read TGTGCCAGCACCCGGGACAGGGGTACAGATACGCAGTATTTT. Encoded protein: CASTRDRGTDTQYF.

V is TRBV6-7 and J is TRBJ1-3; 9 bases line up with TRBD1. TRBV6-7 falls under the ORF class, with uncertain function. Germline trimming cut 11 bases from V and 4 bases from J; bases unmatched to any gene: 15. The CDR3 is 16 amino acids. Written as DNA, the CDR3 is TGTGCCGGCTGGCGACGACAGGGGGGTTCCGGAAACACCATATATTTT. It specifies CAGWRRQGGSGNTIYF.

Remarks on this clone: An end of the junction does not agree with germline; a read error may underlie this. The chain has TRBV19 and TRBJ2-5; 9 bases are a match to TRBD1. CDR1 and CDR2 from the germline V gene are LNHDA and SQIVND (reference sequence). CDR3 size: 17 residues. DNA for the CDR3: TGTGCCAGCAGTATACGACATCGTGGGACAGGGAAAGAGACCCAGTACTTC. It specifies CASSIRHRGTGKETQYF.

The chain uses TRBV27 and TRBJ2-1; the match to TRBD2 covers 9 bases. Germline CDR1 and CDR2: MNHEY and SMNVEV (reference sequence). The CDR3 contains 12 residues. Germline trimming cut 6 bases from V and 12 bases from J; bases unmatched to any gene: 6. The DNA of the CDR3 is TGTGCCAGCAGGGAGCCGGGACTAGCGCAGTTCTTC. It specifies CASREPGLAQFF.

Details on this clone: One end of the junction fails to match germline, which may point to a read error. The chain employs TRBV7-9 and TRBJ1-3; maybe TRBD1 (5 bases). Germline CDR1 and CDR2: SEHNR and FQNEAQ (reference sequence). This CDR3 is built from 11 residues. CDR3 in amino acids: CASSTGLGADF. For the CDR3, the DNA is TGTGCCAGCAGTACGGGACTAGGCGCAGATTTT.

V gene TRBV2 combines with J gene TRBJ2-7, with a possible D match to TRBD1 (5 bases). The CDR3 extends over 14 amino acids. Germline V gene sequence: CDR1 SNHLY, CDR2 FYNNEI. Deletions cut 8 bases from V and 1 base from J, with 15 bases between. As DNA, the CDR3 is TGTGCCAGCTCGACTGACAGTAAATCCTACGAGCAGTACTTC. Translating gives CASSTDSKSYEQYF.

V is TRBV19 and J is TRBJ1-5; 7 bases match TRBD1. CDR1 LNHDA and CDR2 SQIVND come from the germline V gene (reference sequence). There are 16 residues in the CDR3. V lost 5 bases, J lost 7 bases, and 14 bases stayed unmatched. In DNA, the CDR3 is TGTGCCAGTAGTCCAAGGTTAGCAGGGGGAGGGCAGCCCCAGCATTTT. It codes for CASSPRLAGGGQPQHF.

This chain uses TRBV6-1 with TRBJ1-2; D perhaps matches TRBD1 (6 bases). V lost 8 bases and J lost 4, with 14 bases in between. The CDR3 spans 13 residues. Germline V gene lookup returns CDR1 MNHNS and CDR2 SASEGT. The CDR3 DNA is TGTGCCAGCTTTGGGGGGCTAGGCTATGGCTACACCTTC. It specifies CASFGGLGYGYTF.